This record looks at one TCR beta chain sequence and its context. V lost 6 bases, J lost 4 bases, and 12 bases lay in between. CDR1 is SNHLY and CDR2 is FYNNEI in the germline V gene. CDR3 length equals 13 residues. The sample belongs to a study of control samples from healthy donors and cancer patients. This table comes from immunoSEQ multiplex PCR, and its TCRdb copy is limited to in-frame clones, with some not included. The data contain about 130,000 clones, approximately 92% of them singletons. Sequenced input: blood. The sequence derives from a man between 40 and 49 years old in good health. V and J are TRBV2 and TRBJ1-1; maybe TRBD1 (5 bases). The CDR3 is CASRQGEGTEAFF. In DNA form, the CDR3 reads TGTGCCAGCAGGCAAGGGGAGGGCACTGAAGCTTTCTTT. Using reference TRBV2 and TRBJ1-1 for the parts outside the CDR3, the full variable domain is EPEVTQTPSHQVTQMGQEVILRCVPISNHLYFYWYRQILGQKVEFLVSFYNNEISEKSEIFDDQFSVERPDGSNFTLKIRSTKLEDSAMYFCASRQGEGTEAFFGQGTRLTVV.